These 7 T cell receptor beta chains were sequenced from one sample in a study of cytomegalovirus exposure and HLA in healthy donors. It was with 60 Vbeta and 13 Jbeta primers that the PCR ran. This table comes from immunoSEQ multiplex PCR, and its TCRdb copy is limited to in-frame clones, with some not included. Of about 170,000 clones detected, around 68% appear once; the ten largest clones hold about 1.4%. The sequencing input was PBMCs. These receptors were obtained from a girl between 5 and 17 years old in good health and CMV-seronegative.

This chain joins TRBV5-6 and TRBJ1-2; 7 bases match TRBD1. CDR1 is SGHDT, CDR2 YYEEEE, per germline. With V trimmed by 4 bases and J by 4 bases, 10 bases remained unmatched. This CDR3 region has 15 residues. The CDR3 sequence is CASSALGQLIYGYTF. The CDR3 bases are TGTGCCAGCAGCGCATTGGGACAGTTAATCTATGGCTACACCTTC.

This chain links TRBV27 with TRBJ1-2, with D possibly matching TRBD1 (5 bases). Per the germline V gene, CDR1 is MNHEY and CDR2 is SMNVEV (reference sequence). The length of the CDR3 is 18 residues. V lost 6 bases and J 0 bases, leaving 23 bases between the germline ends. The CDR3: CASRSNRPYSIANYGYTF. In DNA, the CDR3 is TGTGCCAGCAGAAGCAACAGGCCATACTCAATAGCTAACTATGGCTACACCTTC.

The chain joins TRBV2 to TRBJ1-2; possibly TRBD1 for D (6 bases). This CDR3 has 14 residues. The V end was cut by 6 bases, the J end by 0 bases, with 11 bases between. Germline V gene lookup returns CDR1 SNHLY and CDR2 FYNNEI. The CDR3 DNA reads as TGTGCCAGCAGGGAACAGGGCGCTAACTATGGCTACACCTTC. Translated, it gives CASREQGANYGYTF.

The genes are TRBV15 and TRBJ1-4; D gene unclear. Germline CDR1 reads LNHNV; CDR2 reads YYDKDF (reference sequence). The CDR3 sequence is 14 residues long. V was clipped by 3 bases and J by 7 bases, with 12 bases between them. In DNA form, the CDR3 reads TGTGCCACCAGCAGCTCCGCAAGAGGTGAAAAACTGTTTTTT. It encodes CATSSSARGEKLFF.

This rearrangement joins TRBV19 to TRBJ1-5; 11 bases align to TRBD1. This CDR3 region has 17 residues. In germline, CDR1 is LNHDA, CDR2 SQIVND (reference sequence). V shed 5 bases, J shed 1 base, and the junction held 7 bases outside the gene matches. Here the CDR3 reads CASSPSGQGASNQPQHF. In DNA form, the CDR3 reads TGTGCCAGTAGTCCCTCCGGACAGGGGGCGAGCAATCAGCCCCAGCATTTT. The full variable domain, in which reference TRBV19 and TRBJ1-5 provide the parts outside the CDR3, is DGGITQSPKYLFRKEGQNVTLSCEQNLNHDAMYWYRQDPGQGLRLIYYSQIVNDFQKGDIAEGYSVSREKKESFPLTVTSAQKNPTAFYLCASSPSGQGASNQPQHFGDGTRLSIL.

The chain employs TRBV2 and TRBJ1-4, with 9 positions matching TRBD1. In germline, CDR1 is SNHLY, CDR2 FYNNEI. V dropped 4 bases and J dropped 6; count of bases not matched to a gene: 3. CDR3 size: 14 residues. CDR3 in amino acids: CASSADRGDEKLFF. Written as DNA, the CDR3 is TGTGCCAGCAGTGCGGACAGGGGTGATGAAAAACTGTTTTTT.

The chain carries TRBV10-1 and TRBJ1-1; tentative D call: TRBD1 (5 bases). V dropped 8 bases and J dropped 5 bases, with 12 bases sitting between them. This CDR3 contains 12 residues. Germline CDR1 and CDR2: WNHNN and SYGVQD (reference sequence). CDR3 region: CASRGGGTEAFF. Here the CDR3 DNA reads TGCGCCAGCCGGGGGGGTGGGACTGAAGCTTTCTTT.